This TCR beta chain was obtained from a study of blood T cell repertoires in COVID-19. During active infection, Seattle patients enrolled and were then monitored through disease. V lost 6 bases, J lost 3 bases, and 2 bases stayed unmatched. The CDR3 has 14 amino acids. Germline V gene data show CDR1 as MDHEN and CDR2 as SYDVKM. In the original processing: It was from reference gene primer amplification that nucleated cell counts were estimated. Clones were sequenced by immunoSEQ multiplex PCR, and TCRdb holds only the in-frame ones, with some missing. The DNA gave D and trimming, while V, J and clone size come from that table. Here the sample spans about 200,000 clones, around 86% being singletons.

The clonotype comes from a woman between 65 and 79 years old with COVID-19, enrolled during active disease. The genes are TRBV28 and TRBJ1-4; 9 positions agree with TRBD1. The sequenced material came from peripheral blood. The CDR3 spells CASSTGGPNEKLFF. As DNA, the CDR3 is TGTGCCAGCAGCACAGGGGGCCCTAATGAAAAACTGTTTTTT.